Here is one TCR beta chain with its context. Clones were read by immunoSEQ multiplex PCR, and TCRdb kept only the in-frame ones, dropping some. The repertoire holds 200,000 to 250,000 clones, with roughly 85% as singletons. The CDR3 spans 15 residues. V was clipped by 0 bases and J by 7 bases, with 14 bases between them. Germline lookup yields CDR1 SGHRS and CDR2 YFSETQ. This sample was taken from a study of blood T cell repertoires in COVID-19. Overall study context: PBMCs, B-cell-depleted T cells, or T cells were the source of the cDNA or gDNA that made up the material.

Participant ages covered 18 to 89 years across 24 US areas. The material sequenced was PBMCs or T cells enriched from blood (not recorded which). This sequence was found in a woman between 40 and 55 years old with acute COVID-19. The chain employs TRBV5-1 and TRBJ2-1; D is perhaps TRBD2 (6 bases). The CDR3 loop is CASSLVAAGNNEQFF. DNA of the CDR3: TGCGCCAGCAGCTTGGTGGCGGCGGGGAATAATGAGCAGTTCTTC.